The 26 T cell receptor beta chains presented below share a single source sample, sequenced in a study of human T cells and chemical hapten exposure. Sample time point: pre-sensitization, week 0. Specified treatment: therapeutic diphenylcyclopropenone sensitization with weekly scalp DPC. From the RACE reads, TCRdb called clonotypes with MiXCR, one entry per CDR3 protein. Among roughly 250,000 distinct CDR3 sequences, around 9.3% were seen once, and the ten largest hold 2% to 3%. The source material was whole blood, sampled in connection with sensitization to the hapten diphenylcyclopropenone (DPC). All receptors derive from a woman aged 40 to 50 with alopecia areata. Some clones in this sample may be carry-over from other donors' samples.

The chain links TRBV7-6 to TRBJ1-2; 9 bases are shared with TRBD1. Germline V gives CDR1 SGHVS, CDR2 FNYEAQ. After removal of 5 bases from V and 13 bases from J, the junction contained 11 bases not matched to a gene. This CDR3 comprises 13 residues. The CDR3 loop reads CASSQGQGTFPTF. CDR3 nucleotide sequence: TGTGCCAGCAGCCAAGGACAGGGGACTTTCCCCACCTTC. The variable domain in full, with the rest retrieved from reference TRBV7-6 and TRBJ1-2, is GAGVSQSPRYKVTKRGQDVALRCDPISGHVSLYWYRQALGQGPEFLTYFNYEAQQDKSGLPNDRFSAERPEGSISTLTIQRTEQRDSAMYRCASSQGQGTFPTFGSGTRLTVV.

V gene TRBV4-1 combines with J gene TRBJ2-5; D is perhaps TRBD1 (5 bases). V shed 1 base and J shed 0 bases, with 12 bases lying between them. CDR1 is MGHRA and CDR2 is YSYEKL in the germline V gene. CDR3 length: 16 amino acids. DNA for the CDR3: TGCGCCAGCAGCCAAGGGCTAGGGGTTTACCAAGAGACCCAGTACTTC. Translation gives CASSQGLGVYQETQYF.

The sample holds a few counts of this clonotype. This rearrangement joins TRBV5-6 to TRBJ2-7; D is ambiguous. Per the germline V gene, CDR1 is SGHDT and CDR2 is YYEEEE. V was clipped by 0 bases and J by 11 bases, with 18 bases between them. CDR3 length: 14 amino acids. The CDR3, as DNA: TGTGCCAGCAGCTTGGGTCGGAACTTAAAAAGGGAGTACTTC. Its protein product is CASSLGRNLKREYF.

Ten or more counts support this clonotype. This chain uses TRBV6-2 or TRBV6-3 with TRBJ1-5; D not certain. V was trimmed by 5 bases and J by 6 bases, leaving 17 bases between them. Germline assignment: CDR1 MNHEY and CDR2 SVGEGT. The CDR3 consists of 15 residues. The CDR3 is CASSLHPRLGQPQHF. The CDR3 nucleotides are TGTGCCAGCAGTCTCCACCCCAGGCTGGGTCAGCCCCAGCATTTT.

The V gene is TRBV6-1, the J gene TRBJ2-1; 7 bases line up with TRBD2. The CDR3 sequence is 13 residues long. Unmatched junction bases numbered 0, after V lost 4 bases and J lost 3 bases. Germline values: CDR1 MNHNS, CDR2 SASEGT. CDR3 residues: CASSGTSYNEQFF. CDR3 nucleotides: TGTGCCAGCAGTGGGACTAGCTACAATGAGCAGTTCTTC.

The chain has TRBV28 and TRBJ2-7, with D tentatively TRBD2 (7 bases). The CDR3 contains 12 residues. The germline V gene has CDR1 MDHEN and CDR2 SYDVKM. The V end was cut by 8 bases, the J end by 1 base, with 9 bases between. The CDR3 here is CASEGGSYEQYF. The CDR3 DNA follows: TGTGCCAGCGAGGGGGGGTCCTACGAGCAGTACTTC.

V usage is TRBV7-9 and J usage is TRBJ2-5; D call uncertain. The CDR3 is 17 amino acids. Germline V CDR1 and CDR2: SEHNR, FQNEAQ (reference sequence). Trimming took off 9 bases at V and 1 base at J, with 24 bases between the two ends. The chain's CDR3 is CARSTFMGSGIQETQYF. CDR3 coding DNA: TGTGCCAGGAGTACCTTTATGGGGTCCGGCATCCAAGAGACCCAGTACTTC.

This clonotype was seen a handful of times. The chain employs TRBV28 and TRBJ2-1; D possibly corresponds to TRBD1 (5 bases). CDR3 length: 16 residues. Germline V gene data show CDR1 as MDHEN and CDR2 as SYDVKM. Trimming took 6 bases from V and 1 from J, leaving 16 bases between them. CDR3 region: CASRGADSVSYNEQFF. The DNA of the CDR3 is TGTGCCAGCAGAGGGGCCGACAGTGTGTCCTACAATGAGCAGTTCTTC. Full variable domain (missing parts from reference TRBV28 and TRBJ2-1): DVKVTQSSRYLVKRTGEKVFLECVQDMDHENMFWYRQDPGLGLRLIYFSYDVKMKEKGDIPEGYSVSREKKERFSLILESASTNQTSMYLCASRGADSVSYNEQFFGPGTRLTVL.

This clonotype has only a few counts. V and J are TRBV29-1 and TRBJ2-7, with TRBD1 identical over 7 bases. J lost 7 bases, V lost 7 bases, and 13 bases had no gene match. The CDR3 loop spans 13 amino acids. Germline lookup yields CDR1 SQVTM and CDR2 ANQGSEA. The CDR3 region is CSGSGRGGEEQYF. In nucleotides, the CDR3 is TGCAGCGGATCAGGGCGAGGGGGCGAAGAGCAGTACTTC.

This clonotype was observed a few times. The V call is TRBV7-2, the J call TRBJ1-2; a weak D match, TRBD1 (5 bases). V was clipped by 4 bases and J by 4 bases, with 16 bases between them. The germline V gene has CDR1 SGHTA and CDR2 FQGNSA. CDR3 length: 15 residues. The CDR3 DNA is TGTGCCAGCAGCTCCTCAGGGCTACCTTTCTATGGCTACACCTTC. This encodes CASSSSGLPFYGYTF.

The chain combines TRBV5-1 with TRBJ2-3; a weak D match, TRBD1 (5 bases). The CDR3 loop spans 15 amino acids. CDR1 is SGHRS and CDR2 is YFSETQ in the germline V gene. The germline V and J ends were trimmed by 2 bases and 4 bases, with 14 bases remaining between them. The CDR3 spells CASSFSRAPPDTQYF. CDR3 DNA: TGCGCCAGCAGCTTCAGCAGGGCCCCCCCAGATACGCAGTATTTT.

This clonotype came up many times. V and J are TRBV7-6 and TRBJ2-3; D is unresolved. This CDR3 contains 15 residues. Germline V CDR1 and CDR2: SGHVS, FNYEAQ. V was trimmed by 2 bases and J by 1 base, leaving 10 bases between them. CDR3 in DNA: TGTGCCAGCAGCTTATCTTCCGGTCGCACAGATACGCAGTATTTT. Its protein product is CASSLSSGRTDTQYF.

This clonotype has at least ten counts. This sequence joins TRBV29-1 and TRBJ2-3, with 7 bases lining up with TRBD1. Germline loops: CDR1 SQVTM, CDR2 ANQGSEA. J lost 0 bases, V lost 4 bases, and 4 bases had no gene match. The CDR3 is 14 residues long. The CDR3 DNA reads as TGCAGCGTTGGGGGACAGTCTAGCACAGATACGCAGTATTTT. As protein: CSVGGQSSTDTQYF.

This sequence joins TRBV19 and TRBJ1-5; D not resolved. V was pared by 10 bases and J by 0 bases, with 19 bases between. The CDR3 runs to 16 residues. The V gene's germline CDR1 is LNHDA and CDR2 SQIVND (reference sequence). The CDR3 DNA is TGTGCCACAGGACGTGAAGCCGCCGCTAGCAATCAGCCCCAGCATTTT. Translated: CATGREAAASNQPQHF.

The chain links TRBV20-1 to TRBJ2-7, with TRBD2 matching over 12 bases. The CDR3 sequence is 16 residues long. In germline, CDR1 is DFQATT, CDR2 SNEGSKA (reference sequence). Trimming cost V 2 bases and J 0 bases; bases outside gene matches: 5. The CDR3 sequence: CSARPRLAGVSYEQYF. CDR3 in DNA: TGCAGTGCTAGACCGCGACTAGCGGGAGTCTCCTACGAGCAGTACTTC.

This clonotype was observed many times. The rearrangement joins TRBV5-1 to TRBJ2-3, with D tentatively TRBD1 (6 bases). The CDR3 length is 14 residues. V was clipped by 4 bases and J by 4 bases, with 13 bases between them. Per the germline V gene, CDR1 is SGHRS and CDR2 is YFSETQ. The CDR3 region is CASSALQGPDTQYF. The CDR3 DNA reads TGCGCCAGCAGCGCTCTACAGGGTCCAGATACGCAGTATTTT.

There are many counts of this clonotype. CDR3 nucleotide sequence: TGCAGCGTTGTAGGCCCAGGACTAGCGGATTCCTACGAGCAGTACTTC. Translation gives CSVVGPGLADSYEQYF. The chain carries TRBV29-1 and TRBJ2-7; 10 bases line up with TRBD2. CDR1 and CDR2 from the germline V gene are SQVTM and ANQGSEA. The CDR3 spans 16 residues. V was clipped by 4 bases and J by 1 base; unmatched bases: 10.

This clonotype was seen a handful of times. This chain links TRBV7-9 with TRBJ2-4; 7 nucleotides line up with TRBD1. The CDR3 has 15 residues. Trimming took 5 bases from V and 1 from J; bases not matched to a gene: 5. Germline V gene data show CDR1 as SEHNR and CDR2 as FQNEAQ (reference sequence). CDR3: CASSLRGQAKNIQYF. The CDR3, as DNA: TGTGCCAGCAGCCTAAGGGGGCAGGCCAAAAACATTCAGTACTTC.

This clonotype showed up just a few times. This rearrangement joins TRBV3-1 to TRBJ2-5, with D uncertain. Germline V gene sequence: CDR1 LGHDT, CDR2 YNNKEL (reference sequence). V was cut by 1 base and J by 3 bases, with 9 bases left in between. CDR3 length equals 14 residues. The CDR3 reads CASSQASGKETQYF. CDR3 bases: TGTGCCAGCAGCCAAGCGAGTGGAAAAGAGACCCAGTACTTC.

This clonotype has more than one count but fewer than ten. This rearrangement joins TRBV27 to TRBJ2-7, with D possibly being TRBD2 (6 bases). The V gene's germline CDR1 is MNHEY and CDR2 SMNVEV (reference sequence). The V end was cut by 5 bases, the J end by 3 bases, with 20 bases between. This CDR3 contains 16 residues. For the CDR3, the DNA is TGTGCCAGCAGTCCTATTTACCTAGCGCTCGGCTACGAGCAGTACTTC. Translation gives CASSPIYLALGYEQYF.

This clonotype has ten or more counts. This chain connects TRBV25-1 to TRBJ2-6; D remains unclear. From germline, CDR1 is MGHDK and CDR2 SYGVNS. V was trimmed by 2 bases and J by 2 bases, leaving 1 base between them. The CDR3 length is 13 residues. CDR3 in DNA: TGTGCCAGCAGTGAAGCTGGGGCCAACGTCCTGACTTTC. This sequence encodes CASSEAGANVLTF.

This clonotype was recorded a few times. This chain connects TRBV6-2 or TRBV6-3 to TRBJ2-1; no definite D call. In germline, CDR1 is MNHEY, CDR2 SVGEGT. The V gene lost 5 bases and the J gene lost 1 base, with 12 bases spanning the gap. The CDR3 totals 15 residues. The CDR3 bases are TGTGCCAGCAGTGCCCTCCAATGGTCCTACAATGAGCAGTTCTTC. It is translated as CASSALQWSYNEQFF.

This clonotype was recorded a few times. The chain joins TRBV6-2 or TRBV6-3 to TRBJ1-5; D gene uncertain. CDR3 length equals 14 residues. Germline V gives CDR1 MNHEY, CDR2 SVGEGT. V lost 5 bases and J lost 3, with 11 bases in between. CDR3 nucleotide sequence: TGTGCCAGCAGTAACGGGCTACACAATCAGCCCCAGCATTTT. Its protein product is CASSNGLHNQPQHF.

J is TRBJ1-4 and V is TRBV12-3 or TRBV12-4; D is possibly TRBD1 (5 bases). Between the trimmed V and J ends, which lost 6 bases and 0 bases, there was a span of 11 bases. The CDR3 consists of 15 residues. The CDR3 region is CASSRTSATNEKLFF. The CDR3 bases are TGTGCCAGCAGCCGGACAAGTGCAACTAATGAAAAACTGTTTTTT.

This rearrangement joins TRBV6-1 to TRBJ1-5; 7 bases line up with TRBD1. The CDR3 covers 15 residues. The germline V gene encodes CDR1 MNHNS and CDR2 SASEGT. The V segment lost 1 base and the J segment 3 bases; nucleotides outside the gene matches: 3. CDR3 in amino acids: CASSEVGGNNQPQHF. CDR3 nucleotide sequence: TGTGCCAGCAGTGAAGTAGGGGGCAACAATCAGCCCCAGCATTTT.

The chain links TRBV2 to TRBJ1-4; D uncertain. The CDR3 contains 13 residues. The germline V gene encodes CDR1 SNHLY and CDR2 FYNNEI. V lost 3 bases and J 4 bases, leaving 6 bases between the germline ends. The CDR3 region has the DNA TGTGCCAGCAGTGACAGCCTTAATGAAAAACTGTTTTTT. Translated: CASSDSLNEKLFF.